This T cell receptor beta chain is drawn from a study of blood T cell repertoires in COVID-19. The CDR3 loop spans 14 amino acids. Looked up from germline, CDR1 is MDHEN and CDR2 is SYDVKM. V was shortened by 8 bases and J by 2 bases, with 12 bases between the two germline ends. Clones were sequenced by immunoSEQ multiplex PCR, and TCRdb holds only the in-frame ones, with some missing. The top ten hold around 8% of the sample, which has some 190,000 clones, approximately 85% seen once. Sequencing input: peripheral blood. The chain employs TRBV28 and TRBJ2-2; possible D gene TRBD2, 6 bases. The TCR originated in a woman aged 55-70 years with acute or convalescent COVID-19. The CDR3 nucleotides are TGTGCCAGCTTAGGAGGGCCTAACACCGGGGAGCTGTTTTTT. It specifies CASLGGPNTGELFF.